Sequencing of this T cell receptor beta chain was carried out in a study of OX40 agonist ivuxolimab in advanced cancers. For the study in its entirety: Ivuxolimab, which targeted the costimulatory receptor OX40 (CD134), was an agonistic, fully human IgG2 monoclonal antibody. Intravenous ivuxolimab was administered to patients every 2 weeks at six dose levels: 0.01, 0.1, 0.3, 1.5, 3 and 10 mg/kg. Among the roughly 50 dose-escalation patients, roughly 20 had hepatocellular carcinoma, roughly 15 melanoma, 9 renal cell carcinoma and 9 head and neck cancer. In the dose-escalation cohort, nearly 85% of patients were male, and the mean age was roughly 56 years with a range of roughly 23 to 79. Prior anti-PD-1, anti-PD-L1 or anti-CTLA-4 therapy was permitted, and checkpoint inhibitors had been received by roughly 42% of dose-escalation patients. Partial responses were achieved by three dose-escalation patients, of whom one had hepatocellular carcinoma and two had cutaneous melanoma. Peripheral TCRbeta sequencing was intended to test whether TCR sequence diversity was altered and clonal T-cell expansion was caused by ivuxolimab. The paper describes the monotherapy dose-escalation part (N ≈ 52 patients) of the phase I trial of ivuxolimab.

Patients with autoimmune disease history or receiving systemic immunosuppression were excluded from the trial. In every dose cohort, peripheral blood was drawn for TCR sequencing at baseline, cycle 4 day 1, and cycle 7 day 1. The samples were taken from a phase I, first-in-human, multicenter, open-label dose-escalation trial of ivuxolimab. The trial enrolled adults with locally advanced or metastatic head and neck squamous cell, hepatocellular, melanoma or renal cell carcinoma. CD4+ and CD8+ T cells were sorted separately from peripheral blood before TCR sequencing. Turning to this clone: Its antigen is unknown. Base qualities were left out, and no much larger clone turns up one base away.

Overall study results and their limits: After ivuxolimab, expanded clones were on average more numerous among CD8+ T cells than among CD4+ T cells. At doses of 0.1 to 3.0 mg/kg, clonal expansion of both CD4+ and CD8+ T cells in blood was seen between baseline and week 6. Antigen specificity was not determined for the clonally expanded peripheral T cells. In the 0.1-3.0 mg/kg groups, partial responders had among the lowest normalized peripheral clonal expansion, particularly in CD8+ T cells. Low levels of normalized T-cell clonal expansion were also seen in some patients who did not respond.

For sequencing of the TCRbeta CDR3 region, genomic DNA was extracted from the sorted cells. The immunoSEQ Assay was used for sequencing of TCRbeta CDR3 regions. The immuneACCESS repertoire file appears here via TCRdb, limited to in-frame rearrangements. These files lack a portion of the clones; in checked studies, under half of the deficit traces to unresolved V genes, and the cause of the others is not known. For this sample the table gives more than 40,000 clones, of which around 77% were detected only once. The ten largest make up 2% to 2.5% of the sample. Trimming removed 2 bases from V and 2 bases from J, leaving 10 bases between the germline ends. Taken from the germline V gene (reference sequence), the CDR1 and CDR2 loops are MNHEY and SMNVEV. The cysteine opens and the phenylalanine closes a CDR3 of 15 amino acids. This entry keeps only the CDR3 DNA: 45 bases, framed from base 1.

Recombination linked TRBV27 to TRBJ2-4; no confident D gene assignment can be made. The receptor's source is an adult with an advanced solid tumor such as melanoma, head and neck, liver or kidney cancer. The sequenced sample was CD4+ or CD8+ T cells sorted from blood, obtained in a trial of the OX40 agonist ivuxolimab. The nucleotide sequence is TGTGCCAGCAGTTTAGCTTTGAGGTCCAAAAACATTCAGTACTTC. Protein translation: CASSLALRSKNIQYF.